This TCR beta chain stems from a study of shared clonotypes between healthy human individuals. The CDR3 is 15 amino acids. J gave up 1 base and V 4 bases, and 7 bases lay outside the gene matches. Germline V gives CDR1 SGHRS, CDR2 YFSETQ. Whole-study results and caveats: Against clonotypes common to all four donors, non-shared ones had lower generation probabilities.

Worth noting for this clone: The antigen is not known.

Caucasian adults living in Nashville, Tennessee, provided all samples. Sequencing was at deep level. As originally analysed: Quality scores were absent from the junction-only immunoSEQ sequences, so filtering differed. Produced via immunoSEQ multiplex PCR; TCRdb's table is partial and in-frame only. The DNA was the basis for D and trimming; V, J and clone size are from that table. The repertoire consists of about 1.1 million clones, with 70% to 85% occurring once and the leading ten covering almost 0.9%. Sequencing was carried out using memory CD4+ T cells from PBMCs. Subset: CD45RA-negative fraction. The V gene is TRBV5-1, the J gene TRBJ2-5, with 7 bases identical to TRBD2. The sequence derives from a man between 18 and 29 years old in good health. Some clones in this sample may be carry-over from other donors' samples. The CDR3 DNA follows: TGCGCCAGCAGCGGGCGACTAGCAACCCAAGAGACCCAGTACTTC. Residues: CASSGRLATQETQYF.